The T cell receptor beta chain described here comes from a study of blood T cell repertoires in COVID-19. The overall study: The samples span acute and convalescent COVID-19 from the United States, Italy and Spain. T cells, B-cell-depleted T cells, or PBMCs supplied cDNA or gDNA.

Germline CDR1 and CDR2: MNHNY and SVGAGI (reference sequence). The CDR3 sequence is 16 residues long. V was cut by 5 bases and J by 0 bases, with 17 bases left in between. Authors' processing steps: The assay estimated nucleated cells by amplifying reference gene primers. Clones were sequenced by immunoSEQ multiplex PCR, and TCRdb holds only the in-frame ones, with some missing. V and J calls and clone size are given by that table; D and trimming were obtained from the DNA. The sample has about 60,000 clones; about 83% are singletons. This clonotype was obtained from a human donor in a cohort sampled during active COVID-19. The sample taken for sequencing was peripheral blood. The chain employs TRBV6-6 and TRBJ2-7; TRBD1 is a possible D gene (6 bases). The CDR3 nucleotides are TGTGCCAGCAGTCAACCCGGGACACTTAGCTCCTACGAGCAGTACTTC. Residues: CASSQPGTLSSYEQYF.